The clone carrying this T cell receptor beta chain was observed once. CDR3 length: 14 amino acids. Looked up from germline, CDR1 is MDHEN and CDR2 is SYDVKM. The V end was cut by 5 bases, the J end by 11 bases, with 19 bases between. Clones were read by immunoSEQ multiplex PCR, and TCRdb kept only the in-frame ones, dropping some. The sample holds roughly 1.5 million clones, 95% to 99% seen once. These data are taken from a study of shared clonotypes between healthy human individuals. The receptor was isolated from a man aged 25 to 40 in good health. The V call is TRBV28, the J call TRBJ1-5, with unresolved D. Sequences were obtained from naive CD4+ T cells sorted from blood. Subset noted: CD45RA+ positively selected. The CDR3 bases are TGTGCCAGCAGTCTGATCTTAGGCCTAAAGTCCCAGCATTTT. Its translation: CASSLILGLKSQHF.